What follows is one TCR beta chain and its context. Its antigen is as yet unknown. It was from alopecia areata patients that lesional scalp punch biopsies and peripheral blood were collected. Isolation of CD4+ and CD8+ T cells from PBMCs was achieved by sorting. This sample was included in a study of CD8+ T cells in alopecia areata. Findings and caveats of the study: Sharing of TCRs across patients appeared less clear than in mice, possibly for HLA-related reasons. Sequencing of scalp tissue also captures the resident alphabeta T cells of normal skin.

Extracted RNA was reverse transcribed into cDNA, the sequencing template. Sequencing was performed with immunoSEQ multiplex PCR; in TCRdb, only in-frame clones are kept and a portion is missing. The sample holds a few hundred thousand clones, less than 80% seen once. This clonotype was obtained from a human donor with alopecia areata. The sequencing used CD4+ T cells sorted from blood, collected at week 0.

CDR3 DNA: TGTGCCATCAGTGAGTCGAGGACGGAAAACACCGGGGAGCTGTTTTTT. Translating gives CAISESRTENTGELFF. V and J are TRBV10-3 and TRBJ2-2, with D uncertain. Between the trimmed V and J ends, which lost 0 bases and 2 bases, there was a span of 10 bases. Germline V lookup: CDR1 ENHRY, CDR2 SYGVKD. This CDR3 is 16 amino acids long.